One and the same sample provided the 8 T cell receptor beta chains below, sequenced in a study of cytomegalovirus exposure and HLA in healthy donors. The study ran its PCR with 60 Vbeta and 13 Jbeta primers. TCRdb's copy holds only in-frame clones and misses some; the assay was immunoSEQ multiplex PCR. The table shows 150,000 or so clones, with around 68% occurring only once. The sequencing input was PBMCs. Receptors were obtained from a man aged 30 to 45 in good health and CMV-seronegative.

The sample holds one count of this clone. The V and J genes are TRBV6-5 and TRBJ1-6, with a possible D match to TRBD1 (5 bases). Germline assignment: CDR1 MNHEY and CDR2 SVGAGI. V was cut by 2 bases and J by 7 bases, with 9 bases left in between. The CDR3 runs to 14 residues. The CDR3 bases are TGTGCCAGCAGTTACCAGGGTGGGAATTCACCCCTCCACTTT. Its translation: CASSYQGGNSPLHF.

The rearrangement links TRBV6-1 to TRBJ2-1, with 7 bases aligning to TRBD2. V lost 3 bases to trimming and J lost 4 bases; unmatched junction nucleotides: 12. Germline V gene lookup returns CDR1 MNHNS and CDR2 SASEGT. This CDR3 spans 17 amino acids. The CDR3 here is CASSESGADWEYNEQFF. The DNA of the CDR3 is TGTGCCAGCAGTGAGAGCGGGGCGGATTGGGAGTACAATGAGCAGTTCTTC.

The rearrangement joins TRBV6-6 to TRBJ1-1; no reliable D call. This CDR3 has 11 amino acids. V was trimmed by 2 bases and J by 6 bases, leaving 4 bases between them. The germline V gene has CDR1 MNHNY and CDR2 SVGAGI (reference sequence). CDR3 protein: CASSYQAEAFF. The CDR3 DNA follows: TGTGCCAGCAGTTACCAGGCTGAAGCTTTCTTT.

The gene calls are TRBV7-2 and TRBJ2-7, with 8 bases matching TRBD1. CDR3 length: 14 residues. The V gene's germline CDR1 is SGHTA and CDR2 FQGNSA. Trimming at V came to 3 bases and at J to 4 bases, leaving 5 bases not matched to a gene. CDR3 protein: CASSFGQGWYEQYF. CDR3 DNA: TGTGCCAGCAGCTTCGGACAGGGCTGGTACGAGCAGTACTTC.

The chain links TRBV28 to TRBJ2-1; 9 nucleotides align to TRBD1. The V gene's germline CDR1 is MDHEN and CDR2 SYDVKM. This CDR3 has 15 residues. V was clipped by 6 bases and J by 6 bases; unmatched bases: 9. The CDR3 DNA reads TGTGCCAGCAGCCCCCCGGGACAGGGTATCAATGAGCAGTTCTTC. Its translation is CASSPPGQGINEQFF. The variable domain in full, with the rest retrieved from reference TRBV28 and TRBJ2-1, is DVKVTQSSRYLVKRTGEKVFLECVQDMDHENMFWYRQDPGLGLRLIYFSYDVKMKEKGDIPEGYSVSREKKERFSLILESASTNQTSMYLCASSPPGQGINEQFFGPGTRLTVL.

The rearrangement uses TRBV19 and TRBJ2-3; maybe TRBD2 (7 bases). Germline CDR1 reads LNHDA; CDR2 reads SQIVND (reference sequence). Trimming cost V 3 bases and J 1 base, with 11 bases left between them. The CDR3 extends over 15 amino acids. The CDR3 reads CASSIGGAGTDTQYF. In nucleotides, the CDR3 is TGTGCCAGTAGTATTGGGGGGGCAGGCACAGATACGCAGTATTTT.

CDR3 sequence reads: CASSQDRNSYTEAFF. Here the CDR3 DNA reads TGCGCCAGCAGCCAAGATCGTAACAGCTACACTGAAGCTTTCTTT. V usage is TRBV4-3 and J usage is TRBJ1-1; no reliable D call. The germline CDR1 and CDR2 sequences are LGHNA and YSLEER. The CDR3 runs to 15 residues. The germline V and J ends were trimmed by 0 bases and 3 bases, with 11 bases remaining between them.

This chain links TRBV5-5 with TRBJ2-7; 9 bases are shared with TRBD1. From germline, CDR1 is SGHKS and CDR2 YYEKEE (reference sequence). The junction had 6 bases not matched to a gene; V was cut back by 3 bases and J by 5 bases. This CDR3 is built from 14 residues. The CDR3 loop reads CASSWGQGVDEQYF. CDR3 bases: TGTGCCAGCAGCTGGGGACAGGGAGTTGACGAGCAGTACTTC.